The 5 T cell receptor beta chains below all came from one sample that was sequenced in a study of monozygotic twins with inflammatory bowel disease. TCRdb re-called the 5' RACE reads; every CDR3 protein appears as one record, without DNA. Its listing shows some 190,000 distinct CDR3 sequences. What was sequenced was blood. The receptors were gathered from a human donor with ulcerative colitis or Crohn's disease, or a healthy co-twin of an affected twin (not recorded which).

This chain links TRBV5-6 with TRBJ1-1; TCRdb proposes TRBD1, but this gene call is untestable without DNA. The CDR3 spans 20 residues. CDR1 SGHDT and CDR2 YYEEEE come from the germline V gene. This chain's CDR3 is CASSSRGDRGRGEMNTEAFF.

The rearrangement joins TRBV12-3 or TRBV12-4 to TRBJ2-3. CDR3 length: 17 amino acids. CDR3 region: CASSFGSYLRGTDTQYF.

The chain links TRBV5-1 to TRBJ2-3. CDR1 is SGHRS and CDR2 is YFSETQ in the germline V gene. The CDR3 runs to 15 residues. The CDR3 sequence: CASSLTAFSTDTQYF.

The CDR3 reads CASSSLAPRFSYTF. The chain has TRBV6-6 and TRBJ1-2. Per the germline V gene, CDR1 is MNHNY and CDR2 is SVGAGI (reference sequence). The CDR3 has 14 residues.

The chain employs TRBV30 and TRBJ2-1. The CDR3 spans 14 residues. Germline V gene sequence: CDR1 GTSNPN, CDR2 SVGIG (reference sequence). The CDR3 protein is CAWSVGESGNEQFF. The variable domain in full, completed from reference TRBV30 and TRBJ2-1, reads SQTIHQWPATLVQPVGSPLSLECTVEGTSNPNLYWYRQAAGRGLQLLFYSVGIGQISSEVPQNLSASRPQDRQFILSSKKLLLSDSGFYLCAWSVGESGNEQFFGPGTRLTVL.